The 27 T cell receptor beta chains listed next were all sequenced from one sample in a study of OX40 agonist ivuxolimab in advanced cancers. Profiling relied on immunoSEQ multiplex PCR, and the TCRdb table lists in-frame clones only, not all of them. The profile shows about 38,000 clones, around 80% of them singletons. This specimen consisted of CD4+ or CD8+ T cells sorted from blood, obtained in a trial of the OX40 agonist ivuxolimab. The receptors stem from an adult with an advanced solid tumor such as melanoma, head and neck, liver or kidney cancer.

The V gene is TRBV5-1, the J gene TRBJ2-2; D may be TRBD1 or TRBD2 (5 bases each). The CDR3 sequence is 15 residues long. Deletions cut 0 bases from V and 0 bases from J, with 6 bases between. The germline V gene has CDR1 SGHRS and CDR2 YFSETQ. CDR3 in DNA: TGCGCCAGCAGCTTGGAGGGACCGAACACCGGGGAGCTGTTTTTT. This translates into CASSLEGPNTGELFF. The full variable domain, in which reference TRBV5-1 and TRBJ2-2 provide the parts outside the CDR3, is KAGVTQTPRYLIKTRGQQVTLSCSPISGHRSVSWYQQTPGQGLQFLFEYFSETQRNKGNFPGRFSGRQFSNSRSEMNVSTLELGDSALYLCASSLEGPNTGELFFGEGSRLTVL.

The V call is TRBV19, the J call TRBJ1-1; TRBD1 aligns across 10 bases. The V segment lost 7 bases and the J segment 6 bases; nucleotides outside the gene matches: 11. The CDR3 is 15 residues long. Germline loops: CDR1 LNHDA, CDR2 SQIVND (reference sequence). The CDR3 nucleotides are TGTGCCAGTACCCCGACAGGGGGCTGGTACGCTGAAGCTTTCTTT. It is translated as CASTPTGGWYAEAFF.

The chain recombines TRBV5-6 with TRBJ1-1; D is unresolved. Looked up from germline, CDR1 is SGHDT and CDR2 is YYEEEE. Trimming took off 0 bases at V and 4 bases at J, with 7 bases between the two ends. The CDR3 covers 13 residues. The CDR3 spells CASSLDVGTEAFF. CDR3 coding DNA: TGTGCCAGCAGCTTGGATGTGGGCACTGAAGCTTTCTTT.

This chain joins TRBV6-1 and TRBJ1-6; D unclear. The germline V gene has CDR1 MNHNS and CDR2 SASEGT. The CDR3 is 18 residues long. V was clipped by 2 bases and J by 0 bases, with 14 bases between them. The CDR3: CASSESGLPNSYNSPLHF. CDR3 bases: TGTGCCAGCAGTGAATCCGGGTTACCAAACTCCTATAATTCACCCCTCCACTTT.

The chain employs TRBV7-8 and TRBJ1-6; the match to TRBD1 covers 7 bases. Germline V gives CDR1 SGHVS, CDR2 FQNEAQ. Trimming cost V 4 bases and J 7 bases; bases outside gene matches: 7. There are 15 residues in the CDR3. The CDR3 is CASSSDRVPNSPLHF. The CDR3 region has the DNA TGTGCCAGCAGCTCCGACAGGGTCCCAAATTCACCCCTCCACTTT.

V is TRBV30 and J is TRBJ1-2, with D perhaps matching TRBD1 (5 bases). CDR3 length equals 11 residues. V lost 1 base and J lost 8, with 8 bases in between. CDR1 GTSNPN and CDR2 SVGIG come from the germline V gene (reference sequence). CDR3 nucleotides: TGTGCCTGGAGTGCCGGGGGAGGCTACACCTTC. Protein sequence: CAWSAGGGYTF.

The chain uses TRBV14 and TRBJ1-4; D gene unclear. CDR1 and CDR2 (germline): SGHDN, FVKESK. CDR3 length: 15 amino acids. V was shortened by 4 bases and J by 0 bases, with 9 bases between the two germline ends. CDR3 DNA: TGTGCCAGCAGCCCTGGCGGGGCAACTAATGAAAAACTGTTTTTT. It yields the protein CASSPGGATNEKLFF.

This chain joins TRBV5-6 and TRBJ2-1; D might be TRBD1 (6 bases). Germline CDR1 reads SGHDT; CDR2 reads YYEEEE. This CDR3 spans 14 amino acids. V shed 0 bases and J shed 7 bases, with 11 bases lying between them. The CDR3 sequence is CASSLEGVGNEQFF. CDR3 bases: TGTGCCAGCAGCTTGGAGGGGGTAGGGAATGAGCAGTTCTTC.

The chain recombines TRBV25-1 with TRBJ1-1, with TRBD1 as a possible D gene (5 bases). The germline V and J ends were trimmed by 9 bases and 1 base, with 15 bases remaining between them. CDR1 and CDR2 from the germline V gene are MGHDK and SYGVNS. CDR3 length equals 14 residues. CDR3 amino acids: CASRQRRANTEAFF. The CDR3 bases are TGTGCCAGTAGACAGCGCAGGGCGAACACTGAAGCTTTCTTT.

The chain recombines TRBV6-1 with TRBJ1-3; possible D gene TRBD1, 5 bases. There are 14 residues in the CDR3. CDR1 and CDR2 from the germline V gene are MNHNS and SASEGT. The V end was cut by 6 bases, the J end by 6 bases, with 15 bases between. The CDR3 DNA follows: TGTGCCAGCAGAGCCGGGACCGTCGTAAACACCATATATTTT. This gives the protein CASRAGTVVNTIYF.

This clone appeared once. J is TRBJ1-1 and V is TRBV7-8; D not resolved. The CDR3 is made up of 12 amino acids. Per the germline V gene, CDR1 is SGHVS and CDR2 is FQNEAQ. V dropped 2 bases and J dropped 5 bases, with 6 bases sitting between them. The CDR3 reads CASSLTATEAFF. The CDR3 DNA follows: TGTGCCAGCAGCTTAACGGCGACTGAAGCTTTCTTT.

V usage is TRBV6-6 and J usage is TRBJ2-1, with a possible D match to TRBD1 (6 bases). The CDR3 is 15 amino acids. Germline assignment: CDR1 MNHNY and CDR2 SVGAGI (reference sequence). With 0 bases removed from V and 9 bases from J, the gap between germline ends came to 15 bases. The CDR3 DNA sequence: TGTGCCAGCAGTTACTCCTCGCAGGGGCCCGGTGAGCAGTTCTTC. Protein: CASSYSSQGPGEQFF.

The chain carries TRBV9 and TRBJ2-3; the D gene could be TRBD1 or TRBD2 (6 bases each). The V and J ends lost 3 bases and 1 base respectively, with 15 bases between them. This CDR3 has 16 residues. CDR1 SGDLS and CDR2 YYNGEE come from the germline V gene. The CDR3 protein is CASSALFGGGTDTQYF. CDR3 bases: TGTGCCAGCAGCGCCCTTTTCGGGGGCGGCACAGATACGCAGTATTTT.

The genes are TRBV4-3 and TRBJ1-2; D uncertain. V was shortened by 0 bases and J by 8 bases, with 10 bases between the two germline ends. There are 13 residues in the CDR3. CDR1 and CDR2 from the germline V gene are LGHNA and YSLEER. This CDR3 is CASSQDRGGGYTF. Here the CDR3 DNA reads TGCGCCAGCAGCCAAGATCGGGGTGGAGGCTACACCTTC.

The V and J genes are TRBV7-6 and TRBJ2-5; TRBD2 matches at 8 bases. V gave up 7 bases and J gave up 2 bases; unmatched junction bases: 6. There are 14 residues in the CDR3. Germline-derived CDR1 and CDR2 are SGHVS and FNYEAQ. CDR3 region: CASTRGGIQETQYF. CDR3 in DNA: TGTGCCAGCACCCGGGGGGGGATACAAGAGACCCAGTACTTC.

V usage is TRBV25-1 and J usage is TRBJ1-1; tentative D call: TRBD1 (5 bases). V was clipped by 4 bases and J by 0 bases, with 18 bases between them. Per germline, CDR1 MGHDK and CDR2 SYGVNS. The length of the CDR3 is 17 residues. CDR3 loop: CASSVRGIQNVNTEAFF. As DNA, the CDR3 is TGTGCCAGCAGTGTACGGGGCATACAGAATGTGAACACTGAAGCTTTCTTT.

The rearrangement joins TRBV28 to TRBJ2-7, with 11 bases aligning to TRBD1. The CDR3 spans 14 residues. Germline CDR1 MDHEN, CDR2 SYDVKM. The J segment lost 7 bases and the V segment lost 4 bases, leaving 6 bases of the junction unmatched. The CDR3 spells CASSSRTGGREQYF. In nucleotides, the CDR3 is TGTGCCAGCAGTTCCAGGACAGGGGGCCGGGAGCAGTACTTC.

The V call is TRBV7-6, the J call TRBJ2-1; D remains ambiguous. The CDR3 is 16 amino acids. Trimming left V 1 base short and J 7 bases short, with 17 bases between. CDR1 and CDR2 (germline): SGHVS, FNYEAQ. The CDR3 sequence is CASSLVDPRVSNEQFF. CDR3 bases: TGTGCCAGCAGCTTAGTGGACCCAAGGGTTAGTAATGAGCAGTTCTTC.

This chain connects TRBV2 to TRBJ2-6, with 9 bases aligning to TRBD1. Unmatched junction bases numbered 7, after V lost 5 bases and J lost 2 bases. The length of the CDR3 is 17 residues. Germline loops: CDR1 SNHLY, CDR2 FYNNEI. DNA for the CDR3: TGTGCCAGCAGTCCGGGACAGGGTAACACTGGGGCCAACGTCCTGACTTTC. Translating gives CASSPGQGNTGANVLTF.

This sequence joins TRBV28 and TRBJ2-3, with D unclear. The CDR3 is 15 amino acids. CDR1 MDHEN and CDR2 SYDVKM come from the germline V gene. The ends were cut back, 5 bases at V and 7 bases at J, with 19 bases in the middle. The CDR3, as DNA: TGTGCCAGCAGTAGCAATATTCGGTCTGTGAATACGCAGTATTTT. Its translation: CASSSNIRSVNTQYF.

This rearrangement joins TRBV27 to TRBJ2-1, with TRBD2 identical over 11 bases. This CDR3 spans 13 amino acids. J gave up 8 bases and V 4 bases, and 1 base lay outside the gene matches. Germline CDR1 reads MNHEY; CDR2 reads SMNVEV (reference sequence). In nucleotides, the CDR3 is TGTGCCAGCAGTTCACTAGCGGGAGATGAGCAGTTCTTC. As protein: CASSSLAGDEQFF.

V is TRBV9 and J is TRBJ2-1; 7 bases line up with TRBD2. Germline CDR1 is SGDLS and CDR2 is YYNGEE. The ends lost 4 bases at V and 9 bases at J; junction bases unmatched: 13. The CDR3 runs 15 residues. CDR3 DNA: TGTGCCAGCAGCCGAGCGGGATCCGGCGGGCTTGAGCAGTTCTTC. Translated: CASSRAGSGGLEQFF.

The genes are TRBV19 and TRBJ2-7; 9 bases line up with TRBD1. This CDR3 comprises 16 residues. CDR1 and CDR2 from the germline V gene are LNHDA and SQIVND (reference sequence). V was pared by 2 bases and J by 5 bases, with 10 bases of the junction left unmatched. The DNA of the CDR3 is TGTGCCAGTAGTATATGGAGAGGGGGACAGGGTAACGAGCAGTACTTC. Translating it yields CASSIWRGGQGNEQYF.

J is TRBJ2-7 and V is TRBV4-3, with TRBD2 matching over 8 bases. V lost 1 base, J lost 12 bases, and 8 bases stayed unmatched. The CDR3 consists of 13 residues. CDR1 and CDR2 from the germline V gene are LGHNA and YSLEER. The DNA for the CDR3 is TGCGCCAGCAGCCAAGGGAGGGCGGGAGGCCGGTACTTC. The encoded protein is CASSQGRAGGRYF.

V usage is TRBV6-5 and J usage is TRBJ1-1; a possible D gene is TRBD1 (6 bases). V lost 9 bases and J lost 7, with 15 bases in between. Germline-derived CDR1 and CDR2 are MNHEY and SVGAGI. The CDR3 is 12 residues long. The CDR3 loop reads CASSTGAVEAFF. The CDR3 DNA reads as TGTGCCAGTAGTACGGGGGCCGTTGAAGCTTTCTTT.

This clone was picked up a small number of times. The genes are TRBV19 and TRBJ1-1; no reliable D call. V shed 2 bases and J shed 2 bases, with 21 bases lying between them. The CDR3 extends over 18 amino acids. CDR1 LNHDA and CDR2 SQIVND come from the germline V gene (reference sequence). CDR3 bases: TGTGCCAGTAGTATAAACACCGAGTTGACCGTGGTCAACACTGAAGCTTTCTTT. This translates into CASSINTELTVVNTEAFF.

The chain employs TRBV4-1 and TRBJ2-4; D possibly corresponds to TRBD2 (5 bases). The CDR3 loop spans 15 amino acids. V lost 4 bases to trimming and J lost 4 bases, with 14 bases between them. Per germline, CDR1 MGHRA and CDR2 YSYEKL. The CDR3 sequence: CASSLNIGLKNIQYF. In DNA, the CDR3 is TGCGCCAGCAGCCTAAATATAGGACTGAAAAACATTCAGTACTTC.